This entry lists 12 T cell receptor beta chains sequenced from one sample in a study of CD8 T cells in ankylosing spondylitis. TCRdb itself ran the 5' RACE reads through MiXCR, one entry per CDR3 protein. The sample gives approximately 180,000 distinct CDR3 sequences, roughly 18% of which show up once; more than 3.5% is in the top ten. Sequenced sample: blood, either unsorted or a sorted T cell fraction (not recorded which). Receptor source: a male donor aged 10 to 35 with ankylosing spondylitis or in good health (not recorded which).

The CDR3 DNA reads as TGCAGTGCGGCCGGGACTAGCGGGAGGGCCTCTTACGAGCAGTACTTC. Encoded protein: CSAAGTSGRASYEQYF. The chain is built from TRBV20-1 and TRBJ2-7; 16 bases agree with TRBD2. The CDR3 runs to 16 residues. Germline assignment: CDR1 DFQATT and CDR2 SNEGSKA (reference sequence). Trimming removed 6 bases from V and 4 bases from J; junction bases left unmatched: 9.

This clonotype has at least ten counts. V and J are TRBV7-2 and TRBJ2-3; possibly TRBD2 for D (6 bases). V was clipped by 4 bases and J by 2 bases, with 13 bases between them. The CDR3 has 15 amino acids. CDR1 and CDR2 from the germline V gene are SGHTA and FQGNSA. In DNA form, the CDR3 reads TGTGCCAGCAGCTGGGGACTCATACTCACAGATACGCAGTATTTT. As protein: CASSWGLILTDTQYF.

This clonotype was detected ten times or more. The gene calls are TRBV10-3 and TRBJ2-3; 8 nucleotides line up with TRBD1. The CDR3 is 14 amino acids. Trimming took 7 bases from V and 3 from J; bases not matched to a gene: 6. The germline V gene has CDR1 ENHRY and CDR2 SYGVKD. CDR3 amino acids: CAIKGQESTDTQYF. CDR3 bases: TGTGCCATCAAGGGACAGGAGAGTACAGATACGCAGTATTTT.

In its sample, this clonotype was seen many times. The rearrangement joins TRBV6-2 or TRBV6-3 to TRBJ2-6; D uncertain. The CDR3 runs 15 residues. Looked up from germline, CDR1 is MNHEY and CDR2 is SVGEGT. Trimming took off 7 bases at V and 4 bases at J, with 14 bases between the two ends. CDR3 in DNA: TGTGCCAGCAAAGGACCTCAACTCGGGGCCAACGTCCTGACTTTC. It specifies CASKGPQLGANVLTF.

In its sample, this clonotype was seen many times. The genes are TRBV5-1 and TRBJ1-3; TRBD1 agrees at 7 bases. Per germline, CDR1 SGHRS and CDR2 YFSETQ. CDR3 length equals 15 residues. The trim removed 4 bases at V and 0 bases at J, leaving 4 bases unmatched. The CDR3 protein is CASSRDSSSGNTIYF. The CDR3 nucleotides read TGCGCCAGCAGCAGGGACAGCTCCTCTGGAAACACCATATATTTT.

The V call is TRBV7-6, the J call TRBJ1-6; D gene unclear. Trimming cost V 5 bases and J 10 bases, with 15 bases left between them. Per the germline V gene, CDR1 is SGHVS and CDR2 is FNYEAQ. The CDR3 consists of 14 residues. CDR3 in amino acids: CASSRSGNWSPLHF. The CDR3 bases are TGTGCCAGCAGCCGGTCGGGAAATTGGTCACCCCTCCACTTT.

In its sample, this clonotype was seen many times. The chain links TRBV5-1 to TRBJ1-2; 8 bases line up with TRBD1. CDR3 length equals 15 residues. Germline V CDR1 and CDR2: SGHRS, YFSETQ. J gave up 4 bases and V 0 bases, and 5 bases lay outside the gene matches. Written as DNA, the CDR3 is TGCGCCAGCAGCTTGGGTCAGGGGGCGATCTATGGCTACACCTTC. Translation gives CASSLGQGAIYGYTF. The full variable domain, rest sourced from reference TRBV5-1 and TRBJ1-2, is KAGVTQTPRYLIKTRGQQVTLSCSPISGHRSVSWYQQTPGQGLQFLFEYFSETQRNKGNFPGRFSGRQFSNSRSEMNVSTLELGDSALYLCASSLGQGAIYGYTFGSGTRLTVV.

This clonotype was recorded a few times. The chain employs TRBV12-3 or TRBV12-4 and TRBJ2-7, with D perhaps TRBD1 or TRBD2 (6 bases each). V lost 3 bases and J lost 7, with 16 bases in between. The CDR3 runs 14 residues. This CDR3 reads CASSFIGGPGEQYV. CDR3 bases: TGTGCCAGCAGTTTCATCGGGGGCCCTGGAGAGCAGTACGTC.

This clonotype showed up many times. CDR3 residues: CSVSDDSGANVLTF. In DNA, the CDR3 is TGCAGCGTGTCTGATGACTCTGGGGCCAACGTCCTGACTTTC. The V call is TRBV29-1, the J call TRBJ2-6, with D unclear. The CDR3 covers 14 residues. The ends were cut back, 6 bases at V and 0 bases at J, with 9 bases in the middle. Germline V CDR1 and CDR2: SQVTM, ANQGSEA. The full variable domain, its missing parts supplied by reference TRBV29-1 and TRBJ2-6, is SAVISQKPSRDICQRGTSLTIQCQVDSQVTMMFWYRQQPGQSLTLIATANQGSEATYESGFVIDKFPISRPNLTFSTLTVSNMSPEDSSIYLCSVSDDSGANVLTFGAGSRLTVL.

This chain links TRBV7-6 with TRBJ2-5, with D possibly matching TRBD2 (6 bases). Germline V gene lookup returns CDR1 SGHVS and CDR2 FNYEAQ. The CDR3 loop spans 14 amino acids. Between the trimmed V and J ends, which lost 1 base and 4 bases, there was a span of 10 bases. The chain's CDR3 is CASSLEGRGETQYF. CDR3 sequence (DNA): TGTGCCAGCAGCTTAGAGGGGCGGGGAGAGACCCAGTACTTC.

The gene calls are TRBV5-6 and TRBJ2-7; TRBD1 matches at 8 bases. The CDR3 spans 12 residues. The V segment lost 3 bases and the J segment 5 bases; nucleotides outside the gene matches: 1. The germline V gene encodes CDR1 SGHDT and CDR2 YYEEEE. CDR3 bases: TGTGCCAGCAGCTCGGACAGGGACGAGCAGTACTTC. Protein product: CASSSDRDEQYF.

This clonotype was counted ten times or more. The chain couples TRBV20-1 to TRBJ1-5, with unresolved D. Trimming pared 1 base from V and 0 bases from J, leaving 4 bases between. The CDR3 loop spans 13 amino acids. CDR1 DFQATT and CDR2 SNEGSKA come from the germline V gene (reference sequence). CDR3: CSARADSNQPQHF. For the CDR3, the DNA is TGCAGTGCTAGAGCTGATAGCAATCAGCCCCAGCATTTT.